A selection of T cell receptor beta chains follows, all from one sample in a study of cytomegalovirus exposure and HLA in healthy donors. The repertoire was sequenced with immunoSEQ multiplex PCR; TCRdb's copy has only in-frame clones and lacks some. The sample yields roughly 99,000 clones, about 72% seen once. The sequencing input was PBMCs. Receptors originate from a man between 18 and 35 years old in good health and CMV-seronegative. Both conserved end residues are part of each CDR3. Fields, in order: clone size, J gene, V gene, D gene, CDR3 DNA, CDR3 protein. The D gene is left open where the match is weak. Expanded clones get a size class; other rows say once, few or many, or leave the size out.

. | TRBJ1-3 | TRBV9 | . | TGTGCCAGCAGCGCACAGAACTCTGGAAACACCATATATTTT | CASSAQNSGNTIYF
. | TRBJ2-2 | TRBV18 | . | TGTGCCAGCTCACAGGGTATCCAGGGCGCCGGGGAGCTGTTTTTT | CASSQGIQGAGELFF
. | TRBJ2-2 | TRBV4-2 | . | TGTGCCAGCAGCCAAGATAGCAGCGCACTGAACACCGGGGAGCTGTTTTTT | CASSQDSSALNTGELFF
. | TRBJ1-3 | TRBV5-8 | TRBD1 | TGTGCCAGCAGCTTGGTGCCAGGGGGATCCTCTGGAAACACCATATATTTT | CASSLVPGGSSGNTIYF
few | TRBJ2-5 | TRBV4-2 | TRBD2 | TGTGCCAGCAGCGAACGACTAGCGGGACAACAAGAGACCCAGTACTTC | CASSERLAGQQETQYF
. | TRBJ2-5 | TRBV7-7 | . | TGTGCTAGCAGCTTAGCAGGGGTAGAGACCCAGTACTTC | CASSLAGVETQYF
once | TRBJ1-3 | TRBV5-1 | TRBD1 | TGCGCCAGCAGCACCGGGACAGGGGACAACACCATATATTTT | CASSTGTGDNTIYF
. | TRBJ1-4 | TRBV27 | . | TGTGCCAGCAGCGCTTGGACGGGGGGGGAAAAACTGTTTTTT | CASSAWTGGEKLFF
. | TRBJ2-7 | TRBV7-8 | . | TGTGCCAGCAGCCCGAAGCGGACAGCCCCTTCGGGCGAGCAGTACTTC | CASSPKRTAPSGEQYF
once | TRBJ1-1 | TRBV7-3 | . | TGTGCCAGCAGCTTAGTCATGAACACTGAAGCTTTCTTT | CASSLVMNTEAFF
. | TRBJ2-2 | TRBV27 | . | TGTGCCAGTGGGCCGTCCACCGGGGAGCTGTTTTTT | CASGPSTGELFF
. | TRBJ1-4 | TRBV5-4 | TRBD1 | TGTGCCAGCAGCTCCAGGGGGGTGGAGGAAAAACTGTTTTTT | CASSSRGVEEKLFF
. | TRBJ1-5 | TRBV6-1 | . | TGTGCCAGCAGCGTCGCGGGGGGCCTGAATCAGCCCCAGCATTTT | CASSVAGGLNQPQHF
. | TRBJ1-3 | TRBV7-2 | TRBD1 | TGTGCCAGCAGACAAGGGGGCGGAGGAAACACCATATATTTT | CASRQGGGGNTIYF
once | TRBJ2-5 | TRBV2 | . | TGTGCCAGCAGTGTGGCCCGACAGTACTTC | CASSVARQYF
. | TRBJ2-3 | TRBV18 | . | TGTGCCAGCTCACCACCTTCCCGGAGCACAGATACGCAGTATTTT | CASSPPSRSTDTQYF
. | TRBJ2-7 | TRBV11-1 | . | TGTGCCAGCAGCTTAGGTCCCGGAGCCTACGAGCAGTACTTC | CASSLGPGAYEQYF
few | TRBJ1-1 | TRBV9 | TRBD1 | TGTGCCAGCAGCGTATCCCCAGGGGGCGTCGGTGAAGCTTTCTTT | CASSVSPGGVGEAFF
. | TRBJ1-4 | TRBV11-3 | . | TGTGCCAGCAGCTTAGGGAGGATCAGGCTGTTTTTT | CASSLGRIRLFF
. | TRBJ2-3 | TRBV2 | . | TGTGCCAGCTTGTTTATGGGTACGGTAGCGGATACGCAGTATTTT | CASLFMGTVADTQYF
. | TRBJ1-1 | TRBV4-1 | . | TGCGCCAGCAGCCGCTACGGAGACCCGAACACTGAAGCTTTCTTT | CASSRYGDPNTEAFF
few | TRBJ2-7 | TRBV5-6 | . | TGTGCCAGCAGCTTCACAGACGGCTACGAGCAGTACTTC | CASSFTDGYEQYF
. | TRBJ1-3 | TRBV4-2 | . | TGTGCCAGCAGCCAAGACCCTTCGGGGAGATCTGGAAACACCATATATTTT | CASSQDPSGRSGNTIYF
. | TRBJ2-5 | TRBV13 | TRBD2 | TGTGCCAGCAGCTTTAGCGGGTTACAAGAGACCCAGTACTTC | CASSFSGLQETQYF
. | TRBJ2-5 | TRBV7-6 | . | TGTGCCAGCAGCTTAAGGCGGGGTCAAGAGACCCAGTACTTC | CASSLRRGQETQYF
once | TRBJ2-2 | TRBV2 | . | TGTGCCAGCAGTTTCAAGAACACCGGGGAGCTGTTTTTT | CASSFKNTGELFF
. | TRBJ1-1 | TRBV19 | . | TGTGCCAGTAGTATGGGCAGGGCGAACACTGAAGCTTTCTTT | CASSMGRANTEAFF
. | TRBJ2-3 | TRBV4-2 | . | TGTGCCAGCAGCCAAGGCGACTTGGCAGGGCCGGATACGCAGTATTTT | CASSQGDLAGPDTQYF
. | TRBJ2-1 | TRBV6-5 | TRBD2 | TGTGCCAGCAGTTACGGCCTAGCGGGGGGGCATGAGCAGTTCTTC | CASSYGLAGGHEQFF
. | TRBJ1-1 | TRBV7-9 | . | TGTGCCAGCAGCTTATTCGGGTTGGGCACTGAAGCTTTCTTT | CASSLFGLGTEAFF
. | TRBJ1-4 | TRBV7-9 | TRBD1 | TGTGCCAGCAGCTTAGGGGGACAGGCAAATGAAAAACTGTTTTTT | CASSLGGQANEKLFF
. | TRBJ2-3 | TRBV7-2 | TRBD1 | TGTGCCAGCAAAGACAGGGCTAGCACAGATACGCAGTATTTT | CASKDRASTDTQYF
. | TRBJ1-3 | TRBV10-3 | . | TGTGCCATCAGTGCACAGGCGTCTCAATCTGGAAACACCATATATTTT | CAISAQASQSGNTIYF
. | TRBJ1-2 | TRBV29-1 | . | TGCAGCGTTGAGGGTGTAACAGAGAAGAAGGGGTATGGCTACCCCTTC | CSVEGVTEKKGYGYPF
. | TRBJ1-1 | TRBV7-2 | TRBD1 | TGTGCCAGCAGCCCCAGACAGGGCCCGAACACTGAAGCTTTCTTT | CASSPRQGPNTEAFF
. | TRBJ2-7 | TRBV23-1 | TRBD1 | TGCGCCAACATCGACAGGGGATGGTACGAGCAGTACTTC | CANIDRGWYEQYF
. | TRBJ1-5 | TRBV7-6 | . | TGTGCCAGCAGCCCATACCAGGGCAGCTATAGCAATCAGCCCCAGCATTTT | CASSPYQGSYSNQPQHF
. | TRBJ1-1 | TRBV10-3 | TRBD1 | TGTGCCATCAACAAGGGACAGGGGGATCTCACTGAAGCTTTCTTT | CAINKGQGDLTEAFF
few | TRBJ2-7 | TRBV7-2 | . | TGTGCCAGCAGCCGGGGTTTCGACCAAGGCGAGCAGTACTTC | CASSRGFDQGEQYF
. | TRBJ2-5 | TRBV7-2 | TRBD2 | TGTGCCAGCACCTCTCAGGCGGGGGGACAAGAGACCCAGTACTTC | CASTSQAGGQETQYF
. | TRBJ2-3 | TRBV9 | . | TGTGCCAGCAGCGGGCCCCAAGCAGATACGCAGTATTTT | CASSGPQADTQYF
. | TRBJ2-3 | TRBV20-1 | . | TGCAGTGCTAGAGCTAGCGTCCCGCAGTATTTT | CSARASVPQYF
once | TRBJ2-5 | TRBV10-3 | . | TGTGCCATCAGAGGGACTGAGCAAGAGACCCAGTACTTC | CAIRGTEQETQYF
. | TRBJ2-2 | TRBV7-7 | . | TGTGCCAGCGCAAGGGGATCCGGGGAGCTGTTTTTT | CASARGSGELFF
. | TRBJ1-1 | TRBV7-2 | . | TGTGCCAGCAGCAACGGACATTGGAACACTGAAGCTTTCTTT | CASSNGHWNTEAFF
. | TRBJ1-6 | TRBV19 | . | TGTGCCAGTAGCCAGGGCTCCTATAATTCACCCCTCCACTTT | CASSQGSYNSPLHF